These 24 T cell receptor beta chains were sequenced from one sample in a study of molecular identifiers for immune sequencing clone quantification. One entry per CDR3 protein results from TCRdb running MiXCR on the PCR reads. The sample includes around 460,000 distinct CDR3 sequences, about 26% of them seen just once. Sequenced material: naive CD8+ T cells from blood, with Jurkat cell RNA spiked in. Documented subset: FACS-sorted CD8+CD4-CCR7+CD45RA+ naive T cells. The receptors shown here come from a human donor in good health. Some libraries in this study had Jurkat cell RNA spiked in.

This clonotype was seen at least ten times. The rearrangement joins TRBV7-9 to TRBJ2-2; 8 bases map to TRBD1. V was clipped by 5 bases and J by 0 bases; unmatched bases: 14. Germline-derived CDR1 and CDR2 are SEHNR and FQNEAQ (reference sequence). The CDR3 has 19 amino acids. As DNA, the CDR3 is TGTGCCAGCAGCGATAAACCGGGACAGGCTGATCCGAACACCGGGGAGCTGTTTTTT. Amino acid sequence: CASSDKPGQADPNTGELFF.

This clonotype has at least ten counts. Written as DNA, the CDR3 is TGCAGTGGGGAGGGGGAAGGAAGCTACGAGCAGTACTTC. It yields the protein CSGEGEGSYEQYF. The gene calls are TRBV20-1 and TRBJ2-7; perhaps TRBD2 as D (7 bases). The germline gives CDR1 DFQATT, CDR2 SNEGSKA (reference sequence). Trimming pared 7 bases from V and 3 bases from J, leaving 16 bases between. This CDR3 contains 13 residues.

V usage is TRBV5-3 and J usage is TRBJ2-2; tentatively, D is TRBD1 (6 bases). TRBV5-3 qualifies as an ORF whose function is uncertain. Trimming stripped 4 bases from V and 0 bases from J, with 22 bases between. The CDR3 is made up of 19 amino acids. CDR3 coding DNA: TGTGCCAGAAGCCCCGTCAAGGACAGCATCCGCTCGAACACCGGGGAGCTGTTTTTT. Amino acids: CARSPVKDSIRSNTGELFF.

The sample holds a few counts of this clonotype. The chain recombines TRBV11-2 with TRBJ2-7; 10 nucleotides align to TRBD1. Germline values: CDR1 SGHAT, CDR2 FQNNGV. The CDR3 totals 15 residues. J lost 6 bases, V lost 5 bases, and 10 bases had no gene match. This CDR3 reads CASSPLIGQGGEQYF. The CDR3 nucleotides are TGTGCCAGCAGCCCCTTGATAGGACAGGGGGGCGAGCAGTACTTC.

The V and J genes are TRBV30 and TRBJ1-1; D not resolved. V was shortened by 0 bases and J by 4 bases, with 9 bases between the two germline ends. This CDR3 has 13 residues. Germline values: CDR1 GTSNPN, CDR2 SVGIG (reference sequence). The CDR3 protein is CAWSVGIGTEAFF. The CDR3 nucleotides are TGTGCCTGGAGTGTAGGTATTGGCACTGAAGCTTTCTTT. The complete variable domain, with remaining parts taken from reference TRBV30 and TRBJ1-1, reads SQTIHQWPATLVQPVGSPLSLECTVEGTSNPNLYWYRQAAGRGLQLLFYSVGIGQISSEVPQNLSASRPQDRQFILSSKKLLLSDSGFYLCAWSVGIGTEAFFGQGTRLTVV.

The chain links TRBV30 to TRBJ2-7; possibly TRBD2 for D (5 bases). V was shortened by 4 bases and J by 7 bases, with 14 bases between the two germline ends. CDR1 is GTSNPN, CDR2 SVGIG, per germline (reference sequence). The length of the CDR3 is 12 residues. CDR3 coding DNA: TGTGCCTGGACGATCTCCACGGGGGAGCAGTACTTC. Its protein product is CAWTISTGEQYF.

Concerning this clonotype itself: This sequence may be a read error, since a much larger clone differs from it by one base. The chain has TRBV9 and TRBJ2-7; D is possibly TRBD1 or TRBD2 (5 bases each). The CDR3 is 15 residues long. Trimming took 5 bases from V and 5 from J, leaving 20 bases between them. Germline loops: CDR1 SGDLS, CDR2 YYNGEE. CDR3 in DNA: TGTGCCAGCAGAGCGGAAGAATGGGGGTCCGACGAGCAGTACTTC. This encodes CASRAEEWGSDEQYF.

Ten or more counts support this clonotype. The chain is built from TRBV4-3 and TRBJ1-3; tentatively, D is TRBD1 (5 bases). Germline CDR1 reads LGHNA; CDR2 reads YSLEER. The CDR3 totals 14 residues. V was shortened by 4 bases and J by 0 bases, with 7 bases between the two germline ends. The CDR3 DNA is TGCGCCAGCAGCCCGACAGTCTCTGGAAACACCATATATTTT. Amino acids: CASSPTVSGNTIYF.

With respect to this clonotype: This clone may be a read error of a much larger clone one base away. J is TRBJ2-4 and V is TRBV12-3 or TRBV12-4; D is uncertain. CDR3 length: 14 residues. Between the trimmed V and J ends, which lost 3 bases and 0 bases, there was a span of 6 bases. CDR3 in DNA: TGTGCCAGCAGTTTTGGCCCAGCCAAAAACATTCAGTACTTC. It translates to CASSFGPAKNIQYF.

This clonotype was seen many times. In DNA, the CDR3 is TGTGCCTGGAGTGTCTCCAAGGGCGCTGAAGCTTTCTTT. It encodes CAWSVSKGAEAFF. The chain has TRBV30 and TRBJ1-1; D unresolved. This CDR3 is built from 13 residues. The V and J ends lost 0 bases and 6 bases respectively, with 11 bases between them. Germline-derived CDR1 and CDR2 are GTSNPN and SVGIG (reference sequence).

This clonotype was recorded many times. This chain uses TRBV7-9 with TRBJ2-3; perhaps TRBD1 as D (6 bases). This CDR3 is built from 13 residues. V was shortened by 6 bases and J by 6 bases, with 13 bases between the two germline ends. Per germline, CDR1 SEHNR and CDR2 FQNEAQ (reference sequence). Written as DNA, the CDR3 is TGTGCCAGCAGGTCCAGGGGAAGGGATACGCAGTATTTT. Protein sequence: CASRSRGRDTQYF.

In its sample, this clonotype was seen many times. V and J are TRBV20-1 and TRBJ2-5, with TRBD2 matching 11 bases. V was clipped by 5 bases and J by 1 base; unmatched bases: 12. The CDR3 runs to 17 residues. The germline V gene encodes CDR1 DFQATT and CDR2 SNEGSKA (reference sequence). CDR3 sequence (DNA): TGCAGTGCTTCCACCCTAGCGGGGGGCAGCGCCCAAGAGACCCAGTACTTC. The encoded protein is CSASTLAGGSAQETQYF.

In nucleotides, the CDR3 is TGTGCCAGTAGCCCTGGTACGAGGAGCTCCTACGAGCAGTACTTC. This sequence encodes CASSPGTRSSYEQYF. The chain recombines TRBV19 with TRBJ2-7; D not resolved. Looked up from germline, CDR1 is LNHDA and CDR2 is SQIVND (reference sequence). V lost 6 bases, J lost 0 bases, and 15 bases lay in between. The CDR3 totals 15 residues.

This clonotype was observed many times. The V and J genes are TRBV29-1 and TRBJ1-1, with D perhaps TRBD1 (5 bases). Germline V lookup: CDR1 SQVTM, CDR2 ANQGSEA. Trimming pared 3 bases from V and 4 bases from J, leaving 15 bases between. The CDR3 extends over 14 amino acids. CDR3 sequence (DNA): TGCAGCGTTGAGGGACGGGGGATGGGCACTGAAGCTTTCTTT. This encodes CSVEGRGMGTEAFF.

This clonotype was observed a handful of times. V gene TRBV6-6 combines with J gene TRBJ1-1; the D is unclear. The V and J ends lost 7 bases and 1 base respectively, with 13 bases between them. Per germline, CDR1 MNHNY and CDR2 SVGAGI (reference sequence). CDR3 length: 14 amino acids. The CDR3 spells CASTPLWGNTEAFF. In DNA, the CDR3 is TGTGCCAGCACCCCCCTCTGGGGGAACACTGAAGCTTTCTTT.

This clonotype was seen repeatedly, ten times or more. The V call is TRBV28, the J call TRBJ2-3, with D unresolved. Germline V gives CDR1 MDHEN, CDR2 SYDVKM. The CDR3 covers 13 residues. V was clipped by 5 bases and J by 7 bases, with 13 bases between them. As DNA, the CDR3 is TGTGCCAGCAGTCCCACGAGTAGCTATACGCAGTATTTT. It specifies CASSPTSSYTQYF.

V and J are TRBV20-1 and TRBJ2-7, with D possibly being TRBD1 or TRBD2 (5 bases each). Germline V gene data show CDR1 as DFQATT and CDR2 as SNEGSKA (reference sequence). This CDR3 has 13 residues. Trimming stripped 3 bases from V and 3 bases from J, with 12 bases between. The CDR3 region is CSASGDDYYEQYF. CDR3 coding DNA: TGCAGTGCTAGTGGGGACGACTACTACGAGCAGTACTTC.

About this clonotype itself: A clone one base away is much larger, so this may be a read error. The chain recombines TRBV27 with TRBJ1-5; D is perhaps TRBD1 (5 bases). The CDR3 extends over 16 amino acids. In germline, CDR1 is MNHEY, CDR2 SMNVEV (reference sequence). The germline V and J ends were trimmed by 3 bases and 3 bases, with 15 bases remaining between them. The CDR3 DNA follows: TGTGCCAGCAGTTTTTCCGGCCGACAGTTCAATCAGCCCCAGCATTTT. It translates to CASSFSGRQFNQPQHF.

About this clonotype itself: Here the CDR3 omits its conserved ending phenylalanine or tryptophan, so a read error is the likely source. The rearrangement links TRBV27 to TRBJ1-3; D unclear. Germline V lookup: CDR1 MNHEY, CDR2 SMNVEV (reference sequence). The V end was cut by 2 bases, the J end by 2 bases, with 7 bases between. CDR3 size: 14 residues. CDR3 amino acids: CASSLGVPGNTIYL. The CDR3 nucleotides read TGTGCCAGCAGTTTAGGGGTACCTGGAAACACCATATATCTT.

The chain carries TRBV19 and TRBJ2-3; 9 bases match TRBD1. CDR3 length: 15 residues. Germline V gene sequence: CDR1 LNHDA, CDR2 SQIVND (reference sequence). The V segment lost 9 bases and the J segment 3 bases; nucleotides outside the gene matches: 10. CDR3 in DNA: TGTGCCAGCGCTACCGGGACAGGGATTACAGATACGCAGTATTTT. It specifies CASATGTGITDTQYF.

This clonotype was found a few times. V is TRBV7-9 and J is TRBJ2-5; TRBD2 aligns across 9 bases. The germline gives CDR1 SEHNR, CDR2 FQNEAQ (reference sequence). The CDR3 spans 16 residues. V dropped 5 bases and J dropped 5; count of bases not matched to a gene: 12. The CDR3 protein is CASSRSGGRAGETQYF. CDR3 coding DNA: TGTGCCAGCAGCCGCTCTGGCGGGAGGGCCGGCGAGACCCAGTACTTC.

As concerns this clonotype: The junction differs from germline at one of its ends, possibly a read error. The J gene is TRBJ1-1, the V gene TRBV25-1, with 7 bases identical to TRBD1. Germline CDR1 MGHDK, CDR2 SYGVNS. CDR3 length: 15 amino acids. CDR3 bases: TGTGCCAGCAGTGAATACGGGACAGAGAACACTGAAGCTCTCTTT. This translates into CASSEYGTENTEALF.

V is TRBV12-3 or TRBV12-4 and J is TRBJ2-7, with D unclear. The CDR3 runs 12 residues. V lost 6 bases, J lost 5 bases, and 11 bases lay in between. In DNA form, the CDR3 reads TGTGCCAGCAGCCCAGCCAATAACGAGCAGTACTTC. Translation gives CASSPANNEQYF.

This clonotype was seen a handful of times. DNA of the CDR3: TGTGCCAGGACAGGGGGCACTGAAGCTTTCTTT. Protein: CARTGGTEAFF. V gene TRBV2 combines with J gene TRBJ1-1; TRBD1 matches 9 bases. V dropped 9 bases and J dropped 4; count of bases not matched to a gene: 0. The CDR3 runs to 11 residues. CDR1 is SNHLY and CDR2 is FYNNEI in the germline V gene.